Sequencing of this TCR beta chain was carried out in a study of cytomegalovirus exposure and HLA in healthy donors (dated by TCRdb to between 2016 and 2019). Notes on the research overall: In an earlier analysis of 550 to 750 of the donors, 276 Gb of sequence data and 90 million to 120 million unique TCR beta sequences from about 190 million T cells were reported. An early release that covered 640 HLA-typed donors contained about 300 gigabases of sequencing data and 75 million to 100 million unique TCR sequences. Of the roughly 400 genotyped donors, over 65% fell in the genetic ancestry cluster associated with self-reported Caucasian donors. The aim of the study was to test whether cataloging public T cell receptors could identify signatures of past pathogen exposure. The study profiled the T cell repertoires of hundreds of subjects by immunosequencing and related them to cytomegalovirus serostatus. In addition to the first cohort of 650 to 800 subjects, a separate validation cohort of over 90 different subjects was used. High-throughput TCR immunosequencing, statistical association of individual TCRs with disease status, and machine learning were combined to predict cytomegalovirus infection status. A later analysis re-examined previously published TCR beta repertoires from about 670 donors and added high-resolution HLA genotyping to investigate patterns of TCR occurrence. Rather than drawing on any new phenotypic data, the later analysis identified candidate immune exposures from TCR beta sequences and the way those sequences occurred across donors. An earlier analysis of around 640 of the donors used high-throughput TCR beta sequencing to judge whether each TCR beta V gene segment behaved as functional or pseudogenic. Donor age, sex, ethnicity and CMV serostatus were compiled together with the repertoire data. Genome-wide SNP genotypes for about 60% of the 666 donors were used in a later genetic analysis, which treated that subset as a discovery cohort. All discovery cohort repertoires had been generated on a single sequencing platform. Both class I and class II loci were covered by HLA typing, at four-digit resolution. The number of donors typed differed by locus, with about 620-630 for A, B, C, DRB1 and DQB1, around 500 for DQA1, about 610 for DPA1, and 450 to 480 for DPB1. A handful of DR-DQ haplotypes were treated as single units for association and clustering because of strong linkage in the cohort. Among some 410 genotyped donors of the cohort, an average of 235,054 unique TCR beta nucleotide sequences were sequenced per donor, roughly 20% of them non-productive.

As to this clone: Its cognate antigen has yet to be identified. No base-level quality is on record; no much larger clone is a single base apart.

What the authors observed across the whole study: Broadly in line with IMGT annotations, most TCR beta V segments showed up in productive rearrangements about 87% or about 30% of the time in an earlier analysis of 587 of the donors. When HLA alleles, especially DR and DQ, strongly co-occurred, attributing TCR associations to individual alleles was difficult. A later analysis found that TCR association rates varied across HLA loci, with DRB1 alleles showing the most associated TCRs and HLA-C alleles the fewest. Because HLA typing was unavailable for some donors at each locus, only the typed subset was used in association tests. A cluster of highly shared sequence variants was judged likely to be a technical artifact of the sequencing pipeline. The classifier was reported to diagnose cytomegalovirus status with high specificity and sensitivity in both the original cohort and the validation cohort. The cohort was sequenced for TCR beta chains only, and without alpha or paired-chain data the features that could be detected were limited. The presence/absence analyses assumed that sequencing depth was roughly uniform across donors, and that assumption may not be true. Immune exposure information for the cohort was limited to CMV serostatus. The authors suggested that the approach could potentially be extended to other disease states and immunological phenotypes. Most TCR sequences were seen in very few donors, while some public TCRs were found in many individuals. In vitro tests confirmed that a few of the cytomegalovirus-associated TCR beta chains recognize cytomegalovirus antigens. According to a later analysis, most CMV-associated TCR beta chains appeared to be HLA-restricted, and the HLA associations seemed to be driven largely by CMV exposure. In the study, approximately 160 TCR beta chains were listed as associated with cytomegalovirus. A later analysis reported that several top co-occurrence clusters appeared linked to parvovirus B19, influenza, CMV and Epstein-Barr virus. Compared with the approximately 720-donor mean, donors in an Asian-associated ancestry cluster had fewer N-insertions in productive TCRs, according to a later genetic analysis. Because counts were too low, fewer than 20 rarely observed V segments, including chromosome 9 orphons, were excluded from the earlier analysis of several hundred of the donors. In a later analysis, HLA-associated TCR beta chains showed more clonal expansion and lower generation probabilities than non-associated chains that were equally common. An association between a missense DCLRE1C variant and V-gene and J-gene trimming of TCR beta chains was found in a later genetic analysis and replicated in an independent cohort. A further reported finding was that TCR beta sequences accurately predicted the HLA-A and HLA-B alleles for most subjects in the first cohort. Some IMGT-functional V segments, including TRBV6-2 and TRBV6-3, could not be distinguished by the 87-base-pair reads and were therefore excluded. In a later analysis, some 17,000 TCR beta sequences were associated with specific HLA alleles at a false discovery rate of 0.05. Linkage disequilibrium might explain the correlated functional status among segregating V segments, but an unknown experimental factor could not be excluded.

Library preparation employed the immunoSEQ multiplex PCR assay. A mixture of 60 forward primers for TCR Vbeta segments and 13 reverse primers for TCR Jbeta segments was used in the multiplex PCR. The CDR3 region of rearranged TCR beta genes was amplified from genomic DNA with a multiplex PCR assay. On the Illumina HiSeq System, the amplified TCR beta libraries were sequenced as 87-base-pair reads. On the authors' methods: A later analysis counted some 80 million unique TCR beta chains across the 650 to 700 repertoires, and 10 million to 11 million of these chains were shared by at least two donors. Raw reads were error-corrected and collapsed into unique sequences by a nearest-neighbor algorithm in which closely related sequences were merged to remove PCR and sequencing errors. CDR3 sequences were aligned to IMGT reference sequences to assign V, D and J gene segments. For a sequence to be retained, at least a six-nucleotide match to both a V gene segment and a J gene segment was required. A rearrangement counted as productive if the CDR3 had no stop codons and remained in frame with V and J, and every other rearrangement counted as non-productive. Following IMGT convention, CDR3 was defined as the stretch from the second conserved V-encoded cysteine to the conserved J-encoded phenylalanine. The earlier analysis of about 610 of the donors excluded any sequence lacking an unambiguous match to a single V gene segment. An earlier analysis of some 610 of the donors called V segments functional above 56.7% productive rearrangements and segregating when the between-donor standard deviation exceeded 5%. A statistical classification framework was built for diagnosing cytomegalovirus status from the catalog of TCR beta chain sequences. In a later analysis, V and J genes were assigned by comparing TCR nucleotide sequences against IMGT/GENE-DB human TR gene sequences. Using the TCRdist pipeline, a later analysis assigned CDR3 sequences along with most-parsimonious VDJ recombination scenarios. In a later analysis, each TCR beta chain was defined by its CDR3 amino acid sequence together with its V-gene family, and reads without a unique V-gene family were excluded. In a later analysis, approximately 640 highly shared, low-generation-probability nucleotide sequences were removed to address suspected cross-contamination and a sequencing artifact. In a later analysis, a clonal expansion index was calculated for each public chain from normalized within-repertoire ranks of inferred template counts. In a later analysis, generation probabilities were computed using a VDJ recombination model fitted to out-of-frame rearrangements, and the results were checked against IGoR. In a later analysis, hypergeometric tests were used to score TCR-TCR, TCR-HLA and TCR-CMV co-occurrence, with a repertoire-size bias correction applied to TCR pairs. False discovery rates were estimated in a later analysis by permuting HLA or CMV assignments 20 times. In a later analysis, co-occurring TCRs were grouped using DBSCAN, and TCRdist sequence similarity was added for clustering within HLA-allele-positive subsets. For co-occurrence clustering, repertoires with fewer than 30,000 or more than 120,000 public chains were excluded, along with several repertoires with anomalous nucleotide sharing. The table was pulled from immuneACCESS by TCRdb, which kept in-frame rearrangements only. Such tables lose some clones; where checked, under half of the loss comes from unresolved V genes, and the rest has no known cause. V and J calls plus clone size are reproduced from that table; the DNA served to infer D and trimming. The sample includes approximately 130,000 clones, with 70% to 80% observed a single time. Clones ranked in the top ten supply around 1.2% of the sample.

The cohort was made up of 666 healthy bone marrow donors. Cohort members were all nominally healthy when sampled, although unrecorded immune exposures were likely present. The donor tested CMV seronegative and was one of the 352 seronegative cohort members. A peripheral blood sample was collected from each donor, and TCR beta sequencing was performed on peripheral blood mononuclear cells. The Qiagen DNeasy Blood Extraction Kit was used to extract genomic DNA from the blood cell samples. The CDR3 goes from the cysteine to the phenylalanine over 15 residues. Of the read, only the CDR3 DNA is kept; its 45 bases are in frame from base 1. Trimming at the junction amounts to 2 bases on V and 0 bases on J, and the germline ends lie 7 bases apart. Via the germline V gene (reference sequence), CDR1 is SEHNR and CDR2 FQNEAQ.

The origin of this receptor is a man aged 45-65 years in good health and CMV-seronegative. The chain links TRBV7-9 with TRBJ2-2, with a weak D call of TRBD2 (6 bases match). Sequenced material: PBMCs. The nucleotide sequence is TGTGCCAGCAGCTTATGGGGGGCGAACACCGGGGAGCTGTTTTTT. Its protein product is CASSLWGANTGELFF.